The 9 T cell receptor beta chains given below trace back to one sample, sequenced in a study of T cells in Graves' hyperthyroidism and ophthalmopathy. RNA transcripts served as the template for amplifying TCR beta CDR3 regions. TCR CDR3 regions were first amplified by RT-PCR with HTBI primers. TCRdb fed the multiplex PCR reads into MiXCR, producing one record per CDR3 protein. This sample has 560,000 or so distinct CDR3 sequences; about 20% occur once, and the top ten carry roughly 50%. Sequencing input: blood. The receptors were sampled from a man in his forties or fifties with Graves' ophthalmopathy.

The chain employs TRBV29-1 and TRBJ2-1; TRBD2 matches at 10 bases. Per the germline V gene, CDR1 is SQVTM and CDR2 is ANQGSEA. This CDR3 region has 13 residues. V was pared by 4 bases and J by 9 bases, with 6 bases of the junction left unmatched. DNA of the CDR3: TGCAGCGTTGGTACTAGCGGGACTGGTGAGCAGTTCTTC. This sequence encodes CSVGTSGTGEQFF.

Only a few counts were recorded for this clonotype. J is TRBJ2-1 and V is TRBV27; tentative D call: TRBD2 (5 bases). CDR1 and CDR2 from the germline V gene are MNHEY and SMNVEV (reference sequence). The CDR3 consists of 14 residues. Trimming removed 4 bases at V and 3 bases at J, with 10 bases between. CDR3 DNA sequence: TGTGCCAGCAGTTCTAACCGGGGCTACAATGAGCAGTTCTTC. Protein: CASSSNRGYNEQFF.

This clonotype was detected many times. The chain has TRBV11-2 and TRBJ2-5, with D possibly being TRBD2 (6 bases). This CDR3 region has 13 residues. Germline lookup yields CDR1 SGHAT and CDR2 FQNNGV. The V end lost 5 bases, the J end lost 4 bases, and 11 bases lay between the germline ends. The CDR3 bases are TGTGCCAGCAGCCGACTGGGAGGAGAGACCCAGTACTTC. This sequence encodes CASSRLGGETQYF.

The J gene is TRBJ1-2, the V gene TRBV6-9; 7 bases are a match to TRBD1. CDR3 length: 14 residues. Germline lookup yields CDR1 MNHGY and CDR2 SVAAGI. J gave up 7 bases and V 0 bases, and 5 bases lay outside the gene matches. CDR3 sequence reads: CASSYSDREVGYTF. The CDR3 DNA reads TGTGCCAGCAGTTATTCAGACAGGGAGGTTGGCTACACCTTC.

This chain links TRBV6-2 or TRBV6-3 with TRBJ2-3, with 11 bases that match TRBD2. This CDR3 region has 16 residues. J lost 6 bases, V lost 0 bases, and 5 bases had no gene match. The V gene's germline CDR1 is MNHEY and CDR2 SVGEGT. For the CDR3, the DNA is TGTGCCAGCAGTTACTCCGCTAGCGGGGGGAGGGATACGCAGTATTTT. Its translation is CASSYSASGGRDTQYF.

As concerns this clonotype: A clone one base away is much larger, so this may be a read error. This chain uses TRBV3-1 with TRBJ2-1; 9 nucleotides agree with TRBD2. Germline-derived CDR1 and CDR2 are LGHDT and YNNKEL (reference sequence). The CDR3 totals 13 residues. CDR3 protein: CASSQVAGVGQLF. The CDR3 bases are TGTGCCAGCAGCCAAGTAGCGGGGGTCGGGCAGCTCTTC.

The CDR3 loop reads CASSYSRLARVEAFF. The DNA of the CDR3 is TGTGCCAGCAGTTACTCGAGGCTGGCGCGGGTTGAAGCTTTCTTT. The chain employs TRBV6-6 and TRBJ1-1; unclear D gene. Per germline, CDR1 MNHNY and CDR2 SVGAGI (reference sequence). V was clipped by 0 bases and J by 7 bases, with 15 bases between them. This CDR3 comprises 15 residues.

For this clonotype: No conserved phenylalanine or tryptophan is present at the end of the CDR3, so a read error is the likely explanation. This rearrangement joins TRBV2 to TRBJ1-2; the D is unclear. This CDR3 has 16 amino acids. Looked up from germline, CDR1 is SNHLY and CDR2 is FYNNEI. The V end lost 0 bases, the J end lost 4 bases, and 15 bases lay between the germline ends. CDR3 amino acids: CASSEALGPLGYGYTL. In DNA form, the CDR3 reads TGTGCCAGCAGTGAAGCGCTTGGGCCCCTTGGCTATGGCTACACCCTC.

This clonotype was seen a few times. The V gene is TRBV12-3 or TRBV12-4, the J gene TRBJ1-5; maybe TRBD1 (6 bases). CDR3 size: 15 residues. The V end lost 1 base, the J end lost 3 bases, and 10 bases lay between the germline ends. The CDR3 nucleotides are TGTGCCAGCAGTTTAGGGGGGGCCCTCAATCAGCCCCAGCATTTT. This encodes CASSLGGALNQPQHF.